This T cell receptor (beta chain) was found in a study of cytomegalovirus exposure and HLA in healthy donors listed by TCRdb under 2017. As for the study more broadly: An earlier analysis of approximately 640 of the donors reported 250 to 300 Gb of sequence data and 117 million unique TCR beta sequences from roughly 180 million T cells. Donor age, sex, ethnicity and CMV serostatus were collected together with the repertoire data. To predict cytomegalovirus infection status, the study combined high-throughput TCR immunosequencing, statistical association of individual TCRs with disease status, and machine learning. Among 398 genotyped donors of the cohort, an average of roughly 240,000 unique TCR beta nucleotide sequences were sequenced per donor, roughly 20% of them non-productive. Approximately 300 gigabases of sequencing data and 70 million to 100 million unique TCR sequences made up an early release that covered approximately 700 HLA-typed donors. The study used immunosequencing to profile the T cell repertoires of around 600 subjects and linked those repertoires to cytomegalovirus serostatus. Genome-wide SNP genotypes for about three fifths of the roughly 670 donors were used in a later genetic analysis, which treated that subset as a discovery cohort. The aim of the study was to test whether cataloging public T cell receptors could identify signatures of past pathogen exposure. Every repertoire in the discovery cohort had been generated on one and the same sequencing platform. Of the approximately 400 genotyped donors, roughly 80% were placed in the genetic ancestry cluster associated with self-reported Caucasian donors. Several DR-DQ haplotypes were handled as single units for association and clustering because linkage in the cohort was strong. The number of donors typed differed by locus, with about 629-640 for A, B, C, DRB1 and DQB1, roughly 550 for DQA1, 600 to 610 for DPA1, and approximately 470 for DPB1. The later analysis used no new phenotypic data to find candidate immune exposures, relying instead on TCR beta sequences and their occurrence across donors. An earlier analysis of some 500 of the donors used high-throughput TCR beta sequencing to judge whether each TCR beta V gene segment behaved as functional or pseudogenic. A later analysis re-analyzed previously published TCR beta repertoires from roughly 690 donors and added high-resolution HLA genotyping to study TCR occurrence patterns. Class I and class II HLA loci were covered by the typing at four-digit resolution. In addition to the first cohort of roughly 670 subjects, a separate validation cohort of 120 different subjects was used. The study at large found these results: Sequencing depth was assumed to be roughly uniform across donors in the presence/absence analyses, though that assumption may not hold. In a later analysis, several top co-occurrence clusters were reported to appear linked to parvovirus B19, influenza, CMV and Epstein-Barr virus. A cluster of highly shared sequence variants was judged likely to represent a technical artifact of the sequencing pipeline. Immune exposure information for the cohort was limited to CMV serostatus. A later genetic analysis reported fewer N-insertions in productive TCRs among donors in an Asian-associated ancestry cluster than the approximately 670-donor mean. In a later analysis, TCR association rates were found to vary across HLA loci, with the most associated TCRs seen for DRB1 alleles and the fewest for HLA-C alleles. A further reported finding was that TCR beta sequences accurately predicted the HLA-A and HLA-B alleles for most subjects in the first cohort. Correlated functional status among segregating V segments might reflect linkage disequilibrium, but an unknown experimental factor could not be ruled out. Because HLA typing was unavailable for some donors at each locus, only the typed subset was used in association tests. In both the original and validation cohorts, the classifier was reported to diagnose cytomegalovirus status with high specificity and sensitivity. An earlier analysis of approximately 540 of the donors showed that most TCR beta V segments appeared in productive rearrangements either about 90% or about 30% of the time, which broadly matched IMGT annotations. A later genetic analysis associated a missense DCLRE1C variant with V-gene and J-gene trimming of TCR beta chains, and an independent cohort replicated the association. In a later analysis, over 15,000 TCR beta sequences were associated with specific HLA alleles at a false discovery rate of 0.05. When HLA alleles, especially DR and DQ, strongly co-occurred, attributing TCR associations to individual alleles was difficult. A few of the identified cytomegalovirus-associated TCR beta chains were confirmed in vitro to be specific for cytomegalovirus antigens. This cohort had only TCR beta chains sequenced, and the lack of alpha or paired-chain data limited which features could be detected. It was suggested by the authors that the approach could potentially be generalized to other disease states and immunological phenotypes. While some public TCRs were present in many individuals, most TCR sequences turned up only very rarely across donors. In the study, approximately 160 TCR beta chains were listed as associated with cytomegalovirus. In a later analysis, most CMV-associated TCR beta chains were found to appear HLA-restricted, with HLA associations seemingly driven largely by CMV exposure. The earlier analysis of around 600 of the donors excluded roughly 16 rarely observed V segments, including chromosome 9 orphons, because counts were too low. In a later analysis, HLA-associated TCR beta chains showed more clonal expansion and lower generation probabilities than non-associated chains that were equally common.

In total, 600 or so healthy bone marrow donors made up the cohort. All cohort members were sampled while nominally healthy, although unrecorded immune exposures were likely present. The donor was CMV seropositive and belonged to the group of 250 to 350 seropositive cohort members. Every donor gave a peripheral blood sample, and the peripheral blood mononuclear cells from that sample were used for TCR beta sequencing. Genomic DNA was extracted from the blood cell samples with the Qiagen DNeasy Blood Extraction Kit. The library was obtained by the immunoSEQ multiplex PCR assay. For the multiplex PCR, a mixture combining 60 forward primers for TCR Vbeta segments and 13 reverse primers for TCR Jbeta segments was used. A multiplex PCR assay on genomic DNA amplified the CDR3 region of rearranged TCR beta genes. The Illumina HiSeq System was used to sequence the amplified TCR beta libraries as 87-base-pair reads. The authors' analysis ran thus. In a later analysis, tens of millions of unique TCR beta chains were counted across the roughly 610 repertoires, and approximately 9.9 million of these chains were shared by at least two donors. Raw reads were error-corrected and collapsed into unique sequences with a nearest-neighbor algorithm that merged closely related sequences to remove PCR and sequencing errors. V, D and J gene segments were assigned by aligning CDR3 sequences to IMGT reference sequences. For a sequence to be retained, at least a six-nucleotide match to both a V gene segment and a J gene segment was required. Rearrangements were called productive when the CDR3 lacked stop codons and stayed in frame with V and J; all others were non-productive. CDR3 was defined according to IMGT convention as the region running from the second conserved V-encoded cysteine to the conserved J-encoded phenylalanine. In an earlier analysis of more than 550 of the donors, sequences lacking an unambiguous match to a single V gene segment were excluded. In an earlier analysis of approximately 590 of the donors, a V segment was called functional when productive rearrangements were above 56.7%, and segregating when the standard deviation between donors exceeded 5%. To diagnose cytomegalovirus status from the catalog of TCR beta chain sequences, a statistical classification framework was built. V and J gene assignment, in a later analysis, came from comparing TCR nucleotide sequences with IMGT/GENE-DB human TR gene sequences. Using the TCRdist pipeline, a later analysis assigned CDR3 sequences along with most-parsimonious VDJ recombination scenarios. In a later analysis, each TCR beta chain was defined by its CDR3 amino acid sequence together with its V-gene family, and reads lacking a unique V-gene family were excluded. As a way to deal with suspected cross-contamination and a sequencing artifact, a later analysis dropped 450 to 700 nucleotide sequences that were highly shared and had low generation probability. In a later analysis, a clonal expansion index for each public chain was calculated from normalized within-repertoire ranks of inferred template counts. Generation probabilities in a later analysis came from a VDJ recombination model fitted to out-of-frame rearrangements, and those results were checked against IGoR. In a later analysis, TCR-TCR, TCR-HLA and TCR-CMV co-occurrence was scored with hypergeometric tests, and a repertoire-size bias correction was applied to TCR pairs. In a later analysis, false discovery rates were estimated by permuting HLA or CMV assignments 20 times. In a later analysis, co-occurring TCRs were grouped with DBSCAN, and TCRdist sequence similarity was added when clustering was performed within HLA-allele-positive subsets. Repertoires with fewer than 30,000 or more than 120,000 public chains, plus five repertoires with anomalous nucleotide sharing, were excluded from co-occurrence clustering. Held by TCRdb, this immuneACCESS table contains in-frame sequences only and omits some clones. Under half of the omission traces to an unresolved V gene where checked; the cause of the rest is unknown. V and J calls and clone size are as listed in that table; D and trimming were resolved from the DNA. This sample's records show around 190,000 clones. About 0.9% of the sample is in the top ten clones.

Of note for this clone: The antigen it binds to is not known.

This TCR came from a woman in her 30s in good health and CMV-seropositive. The specimen sequenced was PBMCs.

The CDR3 is CASIGREKLFF. The sequenced DNA is TGTGCCAGTATTGGGAGAGAAAAACTGTTTTTT. The rearrangement combines TRBV19 with TRBJ1-4; no confident D gene assignment can be made. The CDR3 holds 11 amino acids from the cysteine to the phenylalanine. CDR3 DNA is the only sequence kept; it has 33 bases, read in frame from the first base. CDR1 and CDR2, looked up from the germline V gene (reference sequence), are LNHDA and SQIVND. V and J are truncated by 7 bases and 8 bases respectively, leaving an intervening sequence of 8 bases.